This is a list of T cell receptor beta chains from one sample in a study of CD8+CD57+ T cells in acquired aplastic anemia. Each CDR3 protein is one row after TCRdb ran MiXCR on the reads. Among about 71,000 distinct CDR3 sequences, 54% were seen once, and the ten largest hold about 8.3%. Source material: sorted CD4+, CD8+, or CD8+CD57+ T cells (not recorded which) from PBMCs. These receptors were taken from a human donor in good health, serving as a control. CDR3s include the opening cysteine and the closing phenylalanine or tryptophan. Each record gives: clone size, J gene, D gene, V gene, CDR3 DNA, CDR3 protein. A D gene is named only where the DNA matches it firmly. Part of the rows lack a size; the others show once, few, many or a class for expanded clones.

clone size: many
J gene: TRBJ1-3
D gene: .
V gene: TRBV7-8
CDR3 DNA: TGTGCCAGCAGCTTACTACCCATTTTCAAGGGAAACACCATATATTTT
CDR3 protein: CASSLLPIFKGNTIYF

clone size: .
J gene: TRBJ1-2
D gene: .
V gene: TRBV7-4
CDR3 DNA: TGTGCCAGCAGCTTAGGACCTACGTATGGCTACACCTTC
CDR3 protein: CASSLGPTYGYTF

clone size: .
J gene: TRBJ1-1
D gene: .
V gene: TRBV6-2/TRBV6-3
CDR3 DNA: TGTGCCAGCAGTCCGTCGTGGAACACTGAAGCTCTCTTT
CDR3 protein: CASSPSWNTEALF

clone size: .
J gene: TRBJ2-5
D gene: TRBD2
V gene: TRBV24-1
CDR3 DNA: TGTGCCACCTCCACTAGCGGGGGAACCAATCAGCAAGAGACCCAGTACTTC
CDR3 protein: CATSTSGGTNQQETQYF

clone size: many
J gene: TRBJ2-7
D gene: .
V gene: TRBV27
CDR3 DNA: TGTGCCAGCAGTTTAGTCCAGGCCTACGAGCAGTACTTC
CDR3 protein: CASSLVQAYEQYF

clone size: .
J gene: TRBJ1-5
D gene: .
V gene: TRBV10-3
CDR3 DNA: TGTGCCATCAGTGTCAGTACAGGCAATCAGCCCCAGCATTTT
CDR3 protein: CAISVSTGNQPQHF

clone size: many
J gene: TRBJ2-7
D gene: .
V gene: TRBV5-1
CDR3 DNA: TGCGCCAGCAGCTCCCGCCCCGACGAGCAGTACTTC
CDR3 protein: CASSSRPDEQYF

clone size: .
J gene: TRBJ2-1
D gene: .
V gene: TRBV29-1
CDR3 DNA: TGCAGCGCCCAAGCCCCAAATTATAGTGAGCAGTTCTTC
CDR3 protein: CSAQAPNYSEQFF

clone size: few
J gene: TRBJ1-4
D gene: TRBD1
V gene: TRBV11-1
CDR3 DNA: TGTGCCAGCAGCTTAGCAGTAGGGACAGAAATCGAGGGTGAAAAACTGTTTTTT
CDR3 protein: CASSLAVGTEIEGEKLFF

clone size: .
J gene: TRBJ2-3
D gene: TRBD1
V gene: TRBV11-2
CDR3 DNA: TGTGCCAGCAGCTTTGGTACCGGGACAGGGGGCGCAGATACGCAGTATTTT
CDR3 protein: CASSFGTGTGGADTQYF